This paragraph covers one T cell receptor (beta chain) sequence. Other DNA sequences in the same sample also yield this CDR3. The data derive from a study of blood T cell repertoires in COVID-19. Study information: Samples came from the United States, Italy and Spain, spanning acute and convalescent COVID-19. The analysed material was cDNA or gDNA that came from T cells, B-cell-depleted T cells, or PBMCs.

Original analysis: Estimation of nucleated cell counts relied on the amplification of reference gene primers. TCRdb's table, derived via immunoSEQ multiplex PCR, lists solely in-frame clones and lacks some. For V, J and clone size, that table is used; D and trimming come from the DNA. The sample carries about 110,000 clones, over 60% recorded once. The clonotype was recovered from a human donor in a cohort sampled during active or convalescent COVID-19. Sequencing was done on a sample of peripheral blood.

CDR3 nucleotide sequence: TGTGCCAGCAGCTTAAGAGGTCGGGGGGCGGGCGAAAAACTGTTTTTT. Encoded protein: CASSLRGRGAGEKLFF. This sequence joins TRBV7-2 and TRBJ1-4; TRBD1 might be the D (6 bases). Germline CDR1 and CDR2: SGHTA and FQGNSA. The CDR3 contains 16 residues. With 2 bases removed from V and 8 bases from J, the gap between germline ends came to 18 bases.